Sequencing of this T cell receptor beta chain was carried out in a study of CD8 T cells in ankylosing spondylitis. Notes on the study in general: Disease-linked clones bore a CD8+ phenotype and were relatively rare in peripheral blood. It appeared that ankylosing spondylitis blood was characterized by a TCR beta motif of several highly homologous variants. Disease-linked clones reportedly showed significant enrichment in matched ankylosing spondylitis synovial fluid.

This CDR3 spans 18 amino acids. Germline lookup yields CDR1 MGHDK and CDR2 SYGVNS. V lost 4 bases, J lost 3 bases, and 12 bases stayed unmatched. As for this clonotype: Its antigen is not known.

By quantitative 5'-RACE with molecular barcodes, the TCR beta libraries were made. TCRdb re-called the 5' RACE reads with MiXCR, one entry per CDR3 protein. The table lists some 92,000 distinct CDR3 sequences, around 27% of them singletons, with roughly three fifths in the top ten. The chain recombines TRBV25-1 with TRBJ1-5; 10 bases align to TRBD1. Sequenced: blood, either unsorted or a sorted T cell fraction (not recorded which). The sequence derives from a male donor with ankylosing spondylitis or in good health (not recorded which). The CDR3 DNA sequence: TGTGCCAGCAGTGGGGAAACCGGGACAGGGGATGACAATCAGCCCCAGCATTTT. It specifies CASSGETGTGDDNQPQHF. Variable domain in full (rest from reference TRBV25-1 and TRBJ1-5): EADIYQTPRYLVIGTGKKITLECSQTMGHDKMYWYQQDPGMELHLIHYSYGVNSTEKGDLSSESTVSRIRTEHFPLTLESARPSHTSQYLCASSGETGTGDDNQPQHFGDGTRLSIL.